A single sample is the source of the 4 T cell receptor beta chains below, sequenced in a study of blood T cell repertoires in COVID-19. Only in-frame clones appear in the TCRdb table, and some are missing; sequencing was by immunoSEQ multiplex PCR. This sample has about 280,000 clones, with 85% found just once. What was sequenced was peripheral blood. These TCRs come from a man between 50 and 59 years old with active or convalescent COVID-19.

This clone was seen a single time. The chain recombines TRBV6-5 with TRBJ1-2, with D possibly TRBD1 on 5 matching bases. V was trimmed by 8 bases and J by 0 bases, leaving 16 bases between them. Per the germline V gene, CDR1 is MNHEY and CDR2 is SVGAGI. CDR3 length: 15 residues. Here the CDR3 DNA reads TGTGCCAGCCGCCTCCCTGGGGGGACTAACTATGGCTACACCTTC. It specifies CASRLPGGTNYGYTF.

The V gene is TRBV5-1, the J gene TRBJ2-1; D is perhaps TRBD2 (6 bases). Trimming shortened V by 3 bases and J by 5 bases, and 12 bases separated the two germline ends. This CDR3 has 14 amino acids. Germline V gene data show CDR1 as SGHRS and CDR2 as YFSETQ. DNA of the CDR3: TGCGCCAGCAGCTACTTAGCGGAAAACAATGAGCAGTTCTTC. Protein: CASSYLAENNEQFF.

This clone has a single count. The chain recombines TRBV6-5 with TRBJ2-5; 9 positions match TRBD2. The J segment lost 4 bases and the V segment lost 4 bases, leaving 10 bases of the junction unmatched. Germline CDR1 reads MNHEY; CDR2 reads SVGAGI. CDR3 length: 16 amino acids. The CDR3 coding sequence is TGTGCCAGCAGTTTTAGTCATAGCGGGAGCAGAGAGACCCAGTACTTC. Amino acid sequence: CASSFSHSGSRETQYF.

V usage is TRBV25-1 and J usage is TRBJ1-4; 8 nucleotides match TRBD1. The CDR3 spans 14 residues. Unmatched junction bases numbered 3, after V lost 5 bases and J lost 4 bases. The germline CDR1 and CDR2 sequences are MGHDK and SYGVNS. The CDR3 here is CASSRQGLNEKLFF. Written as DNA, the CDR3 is TGTGCCAGCAGTCGACAGGGGCTTAATGAAAAACTGTTTTTT.